The clone carrying this T cell receptor beta chain was seen at least ten times. Its antigen is as yet unknown. The TCRbeta library incorporated unique molecular identifiers. A single record per CDR3 protein comes from TCRdb applying MiXCR to the PCR reads. The sample has some 460,000 distinct CDR3 sequences; about a sixth are singletons. This specimen comes from a study of T-cell reconstitution after alpha-beta-depleted transplantation in children. Findings and caveats of the study: At one year after transplant, newly produced T cells mostly accounted for T-cell counts and diversity. Surviving recipient T cells and thymic progenitors underlay high day-60 TCRbeta diversity in some patients. By about two months after transplant, alpha-beta T cells reportedly arose from several hundred graft clones that had expanded.

The V end was cut by 3 bases, the J end by 5 bases, with 13 bases between. This CDR3 contains 14 residues. Germline V CDR1 and CDR2: MNHNS, SASEGT. The TCR comes from a boy under three years old who had a stem cell transplant for Wiskott-Aldrich syndrome, so the T cells may come from the graft donor. Sequencing was performed on PBMCs, mostly from graft donor cells, taken 360 days after TCRalphabeta/CD19-depleted stem cell transplant. V gene TRBV6-1 combines with J gene TRBJ2-5; a possible D gene is TRBD1 (6 bases). The CDR3 is CASSEAGTSETQYF. As DNA, the CDR3 is TGTGCCAGCAGTGAGGCCGGGACAAGTGAGACCCAGTACTTC.